The 13 T cell receptor beta chains below come from one sample, sequenced in a study of blood T cell repertoires in COVID-19. Only in-frame clones appear in the TCRdb table, and some are missing; sequencing was by immunoSEQ multiplex PCR. The sample yields 360,000 or so clones, approximately 90% seen once. The specimen was peripheral blood. These receptor sequences come from an older woman with COVID-19, enrolled during active disease.

The chain combines TRBV28 with TRBJ1-2, with D perhaps matching TRBD1 (6 bases). CDR3 size: 12 residues. The germline CDR1 and CDR2 sequences are MDHEN and SYDVKM. V lost 7 bases, J lost 5 bases, and 11 bases lay in between. CDR3 DNA sequence: TGTGCCAGCATTGGACAGCCTTATGGCTACACCTTC. Translation gives CASIGQPYGYTF.

This chain joins TRBV7-6 and TRBJ1-3, with no clear D. The CDR3 extends over 16 amino acids. The germline V gene has CDR1 SGHVS and CDR2 FNYEAQ. Deletions cut 2 bases from V and 0 bases from J, with 11 bases between. The CDR3 loop reads CASSLSHGVSGNTIYF. CDR3 coding DNA: TGTGCCAGCAGCTTATCGCACGGAGTCTCTGGAAACACCATATATTTT.

CDR3 DNA: TGTGCCAGCAGTCCCGGGACTAGCGGGTTCTTCTACAATGAGCAGTTCTTC. It yields the protein CASSPGTSGFFYNEQFF. This chain joins TRBV6-2 or TRBV6-3 and TRBJ2-1, with 12 positions matching TRBD2. Germline V lookup: CDR1 MNHEY, CDR2 SVGEGT. J lost 3 bases, V lost 5 bases, and 8 bases had no gene match. This CDR3 contains 17 residues.

This chain uses TRBV24-1 with TRBJ2-2, with 11 bases aligning to TRBD2. V shed 4 bases, J shed 1 base, and the junction held 4 bases outside the gene matches. Germline values: CDR1 KGHDR, CDR2 SFDVKD. The CDR3 runs to 17 residues. For the CDR3, the DNA is TGTGCCACCAGTGACCCCACTAGCGGGGGGAACACCGGGGAGCTGTTTTTT. Translating it yields CATSDPTSGGNTGELFF.

This clone was counted a single time. This chain links TRBV28 with TRBJ1-3; the D is unclear. Germline V gene sequence: CDR1 MDHEN, CDR2 SYDVKM. CDR3 length equals 15 residues. Trimming removed 1 base from V and 0 bases from J, with 7 bases in between. The CDR3 here is CASSLSTVSGNTIYF. As DNA, the CDR3 is TGTGCCAGCAGTTTATCTACAGTCTCTGGAAACACCATATATTTT.

The rearrangement joins TRBV3-1 (or the pseudogene TRBV3-2) to TRBJ2-7, with TRBD1 matching 9 bases. V lost 2 bases, J lost 6 bases, and 8 bases stayed unmatched. Looked up from germline, CDR1 is LGHDT and CDR2 is YNNKEL (reference sequence). This CDR3 is 15 amino acids long. DNA of the CDR3: TGTGCCAGCAGCCAACCAAGGACAGGGGCTCTCGAGCAGTACTTC. Encoded protein: CASSQPRTGALEQYF.

This clone was detected once. This chain connects TRBV10-1 to TRBJ1-1, with D unclear. The CDR3 has 14 residues. Germline V gene sequence: CDR1 WNHNN, CDR2 SYGVQD (reference sequence). Trimming removed 0 bases at V and 8 bases at J, with 13 bases between. The CDR3 region has the DNA TGCGCCAGCAGTGAGTCGGGCAGGATCGAAGAAGCTTTCTTT. Protein: CASSESGRIEEAFF.

The V and J genes are TRBV6-5 and TRBJ1-2; TRBD1 matches at 9 bases. With 4 bases clipped from V and 4 bases from J, the junction kept 4 bases outside the gene matches. The CDR3 contains 14 residues. The V gene's germline CDR1 is MNHEY and CDR2 SVGAGI. The CDR3 loop is CASSFTTGGYGYTF. The CDR3, as DNA: TGTGCCAGCAGTTTTACGACAGGGGGCTATGGCTACACCTTC.

This chain uses TRBV19 with TRBJ1-2, with D possibly matching TRBD1 (5 bases). Trimming shortened V by 5 bases and J by 8 bases, and 18 bases separated the two germline ends. The CDR3 is 14 amino acids. CDR1 is LNHDA and CDR2 is SQIVND in the germline V gene (reference sequence). As DNA, the CDR3 is TGTGCCAGTAGTCCACTTGGAGGGGCGCGGGGCTACACCTTC. Amino acids: CASSPLGGARGYTF.

The gene calls are TRBV19 and TRBJ1-1, with TRBD1 matching over 10 bases. Unmatched junction bases numbered 11, after V lost 10 bases and J lost 6 bases. In germline, CDR1 is LNHDA, CDR2 SQIVND (reference sequence). This CDR3 has 14 amino acids. CDR3: CATFTGTGDAEAFF. The CDR3 bases are TGTGCCACCTTTACGGGGACAGGGGACGCTGAAGCTTTCTTT. The full variable domain, its missing parts supplied by reference TRBV19 and TRBJ1-1, is DGGITQSPKYLFRKEGQNVTLSCEQNLNHDAMYWYRQDPGQGLRLIYYSQIVNDFQKGDIAEGYSVSREKKESFPLTVTSAQKNPTAFYLCATFTGTGDAEAFFGQGTRLTVV.

The CDR3 here is CASSQNRGQMNTEAFF. CDR3 sequence (DNA): TGCGCCAGCAGCCAAAACAGGGGGCAAATGAACACTGAAGCTTTCTTT. The chain uses TRBV4-1 and TRBJ1-1; the match to TRBD1 covers 9 bases. CDR1 and CDR2 (germline): MGHRA, YSYEKL. The CDR3 runs to 16 residues. The trim removed 2 bases at V and 0 bases at J, leaving 4 bases unmatched.

This clone was recorded a few times. The chain joins TRBV25-1 to TRBJ1-2, with TRBD1 identical over 7 bases. The germline V gene has CDR1 MGHDK and CDR2 SYGVNS. The V and J ends lost 5 bases and 8 bases, in that order; junction bases with no gene match: 14. The CDR3 runs 15 residues. CDR3 in amino acids: CASSPTSTGLMGYTF. The DNA of the CDR3 is TGTGCCAGCAGTCCCACCTCGACAGGGTTGATGGGCTACACCTTC.

This chain uses TRBV14 with TRBJ1-2, with D possibly being TRBD1 (5 bases). The CDR3 length is 15 residues. Germline CDR1 reads SGHDN; CDR2 reads FVKESK. V was pared by 1 base and J by 8 bases, with 17 bases between. CDR3 sequence: CASSQVGALSHGYTF. Written as DNA, the CDR3 is TGTGCCAGCAGCCAAGTTGGGGCTCTTTCTCACGGCTACACCTTC.